This TCR beta chain derives from a study of identical twins. There are 15 residues in the CDR3. Germline CDR1 is KGHDR and CDR2 is SFDVKD. With 6 bases removed from V and 5 bases from J, the gap between germline ends came to 16 bases. Healthy Caucasians alone served as donors. TCRdb itself ran the 5' RACE reads through MiXCR, one entry per CDR3 protein. The repertoire holds approximately 530,000 distinct CDR3 sequences, with about a fifth as singletons. These sequences were also reported in another study, on yellow fever vaccine responses in identical twins. As that study records: Reportedly, the response of twins' T cells to the vaccine seemed partly convergent, partly personalized.

Sequencing was carried out using CD4+ T cells sorted from blood. The clonotype comes from a woman aged 18-29 years in good health. The V call is TRBV24-1, the J call TRBJ2-1; D ambiguous. CDR3 in amino acids: CATSRSTNQHNEQFF. The CDR3 DNA is TGTGCCACCAGTAGGTCCACCAACCAACACAATGAGCAGTTCTTC.